This T cell receptor (beta chain) was captured in a study of blood T cells in healthy people across ages. This CDR3 is 11 amino acids long. Trimming cost V 6 bases and J 4 bases; bases outside gene matches: 2. Germline values: CDR1 DFQATT, CDR2 SNEGSKA (reference sequence). This clonotype was counted only a few times. The authors ran a second PCR of roughly 6 to 12 cycles using a sample-barcoded 5' primer and a J-beta primer mix. Each cDNA molecule, via a template-switch adaptor with 12 random nucleotides, was tagged. Each CDR3 protein is one row after TCRdb ran MiXCR on the 5' RACE reads. Of approximately 730,000 distinct CDR3 sequences listed, 35% to 45% are singletons.

This clonotype originated in a woman aged 55 to 70 in good health. The V and J genes are TRBV20-1 and TRBJ2-5, with 7 bases lining up with TRBD1. Sequencing was done on a sample of blood. The DNA for the CDR3 is TGCAGTGCGACAGGGTTAGAGACCCAGTACTTC. Its protein product is CSATGLETQYF.